Detailed here is one T cell receptor (beta chain). Its antigen is still unknown. The data belong to a study of ipilimumab plus nivolumab after autologous stem cell transplantation. On the study more broadly: The DLBCL cohort had primary refractory and relapsed disease, with 18-month progression-free survival of roughly 85% and 28%.

The ends lost 4 bases at V and 5 bases at J; junction bases unmatched: 14. The germline gives CDR1 SEHNR, CDR2 FQNEAQ (reference sequence). The CDR3 loop spans 19 amino acids. Clones were read by immunoSEQ multiplex PCR, and TCRdb kept only the in-frame ones, dropping some. The repertoire holds tens of thousands of clones, with around 80% as singletons. General observations from the study: TCR repertoire, Treg phenotype and gut microbiota reportedly support more study of this approach.

Patients received nivolumab 3 mg/kg at weeks 1, 4, 7, 10, then fortnightly to week 26. The material was PBMCs, obtained in a trial of ipilimumab plus nivolumab as post-transplant consolidation. The J gene is TRBJ2-5, the V gene TRBV7-9; TRBD2 matches 15 bases. This clonotype originated in a male donor with diffuse large B-cell lymphoma. The CDR3 sequence: CASSWTKIGLAGGPETQYF. In DNA form, the CDR3 reads TGTGCCAGCAGCTGGACCAAGATCGGACTAGCGGGGGGGCCGGAGACCCAGTACTTC.